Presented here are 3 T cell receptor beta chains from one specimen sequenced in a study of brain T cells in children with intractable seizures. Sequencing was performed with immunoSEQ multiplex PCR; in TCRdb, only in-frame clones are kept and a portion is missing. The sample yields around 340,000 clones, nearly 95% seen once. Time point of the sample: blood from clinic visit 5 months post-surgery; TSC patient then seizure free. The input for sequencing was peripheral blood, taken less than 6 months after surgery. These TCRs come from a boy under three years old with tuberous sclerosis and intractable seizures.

DNA of the CDR3: TGTGCCAGCAGACTAGCGGGAGTAGCCTACAATGAGCAGTTCTTC. Protein: CASRLAGVAYNEQFF. V gene TRBV27 combines with J gene TRBJ2-1, with 11 bases fitting TRBD2. This CDR3 spans 15 amino acids. V shed 6 bases, J shed 2 bases, and the junction held 3 bases outside the gene matches. Looked up from germline, CDR1 is MNHEY and CDR2 is SMNVEV (reference sequence).

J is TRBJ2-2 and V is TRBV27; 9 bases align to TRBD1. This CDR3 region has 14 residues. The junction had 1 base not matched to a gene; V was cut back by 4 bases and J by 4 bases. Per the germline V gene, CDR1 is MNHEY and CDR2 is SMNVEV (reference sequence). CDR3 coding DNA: TGTGCCAGCAGTTCGACAGGGGGCACCGGGGAGCTGTTTTTT. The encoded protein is CASSSTGGTGELFF.

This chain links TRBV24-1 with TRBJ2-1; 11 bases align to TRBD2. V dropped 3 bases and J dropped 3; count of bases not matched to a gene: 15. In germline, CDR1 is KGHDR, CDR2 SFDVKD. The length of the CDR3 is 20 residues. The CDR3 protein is CATSDTRGLADQTNYNEQFF. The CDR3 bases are TGTGCCACCAGTGATACTCGGGGACTAGCGGATCAGACAAACTACAATGAGCAGTTCTTC.